The following is a T cell receptor beta chain sequence with its context. The antigen is unknown. Repertoires were generated with immunoSEQ multiplex PCR, while TCRdb's copy carries only in-frame clones and drops some. The repertoire includes tens of thousands of clones, roughly 80% of them detected once, and 21% sits in the top ten. The trim removed 0 bases at V and 14 bases at J, leaving 14 bases unmatched. There are 15 residues in the CDR3. Looked up from germline, CDR1 is SGDLS and CDR2 is YYNGEE. The data originate from a study of T cell responses to AZD1222 COVID-19 vaccine. Regarding the study as a whole: Females outnumbered males among donors, who were mostly white British; clonal diversity was possibly underestimated.

This chain links TRBV9 with TRBJ1-2; the match to TRBD1 covers 9 bases. Material: peripheral blood, obtained on day 0 of AZD1222 vaccination. The receptor's source is an adult in good health. The CDR3 nucleotides read TGTGCCAGCAGCGTAGGATTAGAACAGGGGGCTAATCTGACCTTC. Protein product: CASSVGLEQGANLTF.